This TCR beta chain was sequenced for a study of OX40 agonist ivuxolimab in advanced cancers. Study-wide results and limits: At 0.1 to 3.0 mg/kg, clonal expansion of CD4+ and CD8+ blood T cells had occurred by week 6.

This clone appeared a single time. Its antigen is unidentified. Sequencing used immunoSEQ multiplex PCR; TCRdb keeps in-frame clones, though not all of them. The sample has 75,000 to 100,000 clones, under 90% seen once. This receptor was obtained from an adult with an advanced solid tumor such as melanoma, head and neck, liver or kidney cancer. The sequencing here drew on CD4+ or CD8+ T cells sorted from blood, taken in a trial of the OX40 agonist ivuxolimab.

The CDR3 protein is CASSPNQGLAFF. The CDR3 nucleotides read TGTGCCAGCAGTCCAAATCAGGGTCTGGCTTTCTTT. This chain joins TRBV9 and TRBJ1-1, with D tentatively TRBD1 (5 bases). CDR3 size: 12 residues. Germline CDR1 is SGDLS and CDR2 is YYNGEE. V dropped 5 bases and J dropped 11 bases, with 16 bases sitting between them.